Included here is one TCR beta chain sequence, with context. This clonotype was counted only a few times. Its antigen is still unknown. No quality values exist for individual bases; no much larger clone is one base distant. This entry comes from a study of early T cells in non-severe SARS-CoV-2 infection (dated by TCRdb to about 2021). At the level of the whole study: Because TCR sequencing relied on bulk RNA taken from unsorted whole blood, pairing of alpha and beta chains was not possible. What the research found in general, with its limitations: VDJdb matching was skewed toward anti-spike CD8 responses and likely underestimated virus-specific expansions by missing private and CD4 specificities.

The CDR3, cysteine through phenylalanine, is 13 amino acids long. Only CDR3 DNA is held: 39 bases, read in frame from base 1. Taken from the germline V gene, the CDR1 and CDR2 loops are SQVTM and ANQGSEA. Clipping removes 3 bases from V and 7 bases from J, with 4 as the unmatched junction base count. Receptors were amplified or captured by 5' RACE. Sequencer: NextSeq 500. In the TCR library protocol, unique molecular identifiers were attached to individual cDNA molecules to correct for PCR bias and sequencing error. Sequencing covered both TCR alpha and beta chains, and within each sample the abundances of alpha and beta sequences were tightly co-correlated. As for the original processing: V gene, J gene and CDR3 annotation of TCR sequences was performed with Decombinator V4. Expanded TCRs were defined as changing significantly between any two time points under a Poisson model with p below 0.0001. TCR abundances were normalised to the total number of TCRs sequenced per sample and expressed as counts per million. MAIT TCRs were defined by TRAV1-2 paired with TRAJ12, TRAJ20 or TRAJ33, and iNKT TCRs by TRAV10 paired with TRAJ18. VDJdb, accessed 1 November 2021, was searched for CMV, EBV and SARS-CoV-2 annotated TCRs, with TCRs annotated for multiple antigens excluded. The public reads were quality trimmed at Q25 with fastp and then assembled into clones with MiXCR by TCRdb, keeping productive beta chains. Identical CDR3 protein sequences are pooled into one entry, listed with their most common genes and DNA. The V and J calls come from TCRdb's annotation, not from the publication. For this sample the table gives about 45,000 distinct CDR3 sequences, of which roughly 12% were detected only once. Of the sample, about a fifth falls within the top ten clones.

Set within a cohort of healthcare workers in London, UK, this nested case-control study involved weekly PCR testing of nasopharyngeal swabs along with blood sampling. Healthcare workers were recruited between 23 and 31 March 2020, during the week of the UK lockdown, and were followed weekly for up to 16 weeks. The clonotype comes from an adult who was a healthcare worker with PCR-confirmed SARS-CoV-2 infection or an uninfected control (not recorded which). Sequenced sample: whole blood. This receptor chain uses TRBV29-1 and TRBJ2-2, with 8 bases aligning to TRBD2. The DNA sequence is given as TGCAGCGTTGATTCGGGGGGGATCGGGGAGCTGTTTTTT. It codes for CSVDSGGIGELFF.